A single sample is the source of the 20 T cell receptor beta chains below, sequenced in a study of blood T cells in healthy people across ages. With a J-beta primer mix and a sample-barcoded 5' primer, a second PCR ran roughly 6 to 11 cycles. TCRdb itself ran the 5' RACE reads through MiXCR, one entry per CDR3 protein. Of 590,000 or so distinct CDR3 sequences listed, less than 35% are singletons. The sequencing sample was made of blood. Receptors were obtained from a woman of 80 years or more in good health.

As concerns this clonotype: The final CDR3 position lacks the conserved phenylalanine or tryptophan, pointing to a likely read error. The DNA for the CDR3 is TGTGCCGGCAGTAAGACCAATGTGGGTCAGCCCCAGCATGTT. Encoded protein: CAGSKTNVGQPQHV. This chain links TRBV6-1 with TRBJ1-5; no definite D call. CDR3 length equals 14 residues. Germline CDR1 is MNHNS and CDR2 is SASEGT.

This clonotype was observed a handful of times. This chain uses TRBV20-1 with TRBJ1-2; no clear D gene. The germline gives CDR1 DFQATT, CDR2 SNEGSKA (reference sequence). Trimming removed 0 bases at V and 1 base at J, with 9 bases between. This CDR3 is built from 14 residues. The CDR3: CSARDPTVNYGYTF. In DNA, the CDR3 is TGCAGTGCTAGAGATCCGACGGTTAACTATGGCTACACCTTC.

This clonotype occurred many times. The CDR3 reads CASSYPLTGGAAKNIQYF. CDR3 nucleotide sequence: TGTGCCAGCAGTTACCCCCTGACCGGAGGGGCGGCCAAAAACATTCAGTACTTC. The chain joins TRBV6-2 or TRBV6-3 to TRBJ2-4, with TRBD2 as a possible D gene (6 bases). The ends were cut back, 2 bases at V and 1 base at J, with 18 bases in the middle. Germline CDR1 reads MNHEY; CDR2 reads SVGEGT. This CDR3 region has 18 residues.

The chain joins TRBV6-5 to TRBJ1-6; TRBD1 aligns across 8 bases. Trimming at V came to 6 bases and at J to 5 bases, leaving 6 bases not matched to a gene. The CDR3 is 15 residues long. The germline CDR1 and CDR2 sequences are MNHEY and SVGAGI. The chain's CDR3 is CASRKGQGHNSPLHF. CDR3 DNA sequence: TGTGCCAGCAGAAAAGGACAGGGTCATAATTCACCCCTCCACTTT.

This clonotype was picked up one time. This chain links TRBV7-2 with TRBJ2-1; 8 bases align to TRBD2. V lost 3 bases, J lost 5 bases, and 6 bases stayed unmatched. The CDR3 covers 15 residues. CDR1 SGHTA and CDR2 FQGNSA come from the germline V gene. The CDR3 loop is CASSFRRGRNNEQFF. The CDR3 nucleotides are TGTGCCAGCAGCTTCCGTCGCGGGAGGAACAATGAGCAGTTCTTC.

V gene TRBV11-1 combines with J gene TRBJ2-4, with 7 positions matching TRBD1. With the DNA end fitting TRBJ2-7 better, the J assignment may be wrong. Germline V gene lookup returns CDR1 SGHAT and CDR2 FQDESV (reference sequence). The CDR3 length is 13 residues. CDR3 in DNA: TGTGCCAGCAGCTTACCACAGGGGTACGAGCAGTACTTC. It yields the protein CASSLPQGYEQYF.

With respect to this clonotype: Just one base apart from a much larger clone, this may be a read error. J is TRBJ1-5 and V is TRBV29-1; TRBD1 agrees at 7 bases. The V gene's germline CDR1 is SQVTM and CDR2 ANQGSEA. V lost 7 bases, J lost 4 bases, and 4 bases stayed unmatched. This CDR3 region has 12 residues. The CDR3 region has the DNA TGCAGCGGTGAGACAGGGAATCAGCCCCAGCATTTT. The encoded protein is CSGETGNQPQHF.

For this clonotype: A read error may produce the germline difference seen at one junction end. The V and J genes are TRBV7-2 and TRBJ2-1, with 11 bases matching TRBD2. Germline CDR1 reads SGHTA; CDR2 reads FQGNSA. The CDR3 length is 16 residues. In DNA, the CDR3 is TGTGCCGGCAGCCCCCTGGGGGCTAGCGGGGGGCGCCGGCAGTTCTTC. Protein: CAGSPLGASGGRRQFF.

This clonotype has at least ten counts. V and J are TRBV7-2 and TRBJ1-5; D is unresolved. Per the germline V gene, CDR1 is SGHTA and CDR2 is FQGNSA. This CDR3 comprises 14 residues. V lost 1 base, J lost 6 bases, and 10 bases lay in between. The CDR3 bases are TGTGCCAGCAGCTTAGGTTTTGGAGGTCAGCCCCAGCATTTT. The encoded protein is CASSLGFGGQPQHF.

With respect to this clonotype: A clone one base away is much larger, so this may be a read error. V and J are TRBV3-1 and TRBJ2-7, with TRBD1 as a possible D gene (6 bases). Trimming stripped 0 bases from V and 3 bases from J, with 15 bases between. Germline V gives CDR1 LGHDT, CDR2 YNNKEL (reference sequence). This CDR3 region has 16 residues. For the CDR3, the DNA is TGTGCCAGCAGCCAAGAATGTCGCAGGGGCATCTACGAGCAGTACTTC. Translated, it gives CASSQECRRGIYEQYF.

Turning to this clonotype: With a much larger clone just one base away, this may be a read error. V is TRBV20-1 and J is TRBJ2-3; the match to TRBD2 covers 14 bases. With V trimmed by 5 bases and J by 4 bases, 8 bases remained unmatched. The CDR3 runs 16 residues. Germline V gene data show CDR1 as DFQATT and CDR2 as SNEGSKA (reference sequence). The DNA for the CDR3 is TGCAGTGCTCCCCGGACTAGCGGGGGGTTCGCAGATACGCAGTATTTT. Encoded protein: CSAPRTSGGFADTQYF.

This clonotype has at least ten counts. The V call is TRBV5-1, the J call TRBJ1-2; no clear D gene. Germline assignment: CDR1 SGHRS and CDR2 YFSETQ. The CDR3 length is 14 residues. Trimming removed 4 bases from V and 1 base from J, with 11 bases in between. The CDR3 loop reads CASSPGEGNYGYTF. In nucleotides, the CDR3 is TGCGCCAGCAGCCCGGGCGAGGGTAACTATGGCTACACCTTC.

This clonotype has only a few counts. V gene TRBV2 combines with J gene TRBJ1-5, with D maybe TRBD1 (5 bases). The CDR3 has 13 residues. Germline V gives CDR1 SNHLY, CDR2 FYNNEI. Trimming pared 6 bases from V and 6 bases from J, leaving 12 bases between. The CDR3 loop reads CASSPEGFQPQHF. In DNA form, the CDR3 reads TGTGCCAGCAGCCCGGAGGGGTTTCAGCCCCAGCATTTT.

The rearrangement uses TRBV5-1 and TRBJ2-1, with 9 bases matching TRBD2. The germline gives CDR1 SGHRS, CDR2 YFSETQ. CDR3 length: 15 amino acids. The V segment lost 6 bases and the J segment 1 base; nucleotides outside the gene matches: 5. The CDR3 DNA reads TGCGCCAGCATCCAAGCGGGAGGATCCTACAATGAGCAGTTCTTC. This encodes CASIQAGGSYNEQFF.

V usage is TRBV28 and J usage is TRBJ1-1; 8 bases align to TRBD1. The CDR3 sequence is 15 residues long. J was trimmed by 2 bases and V by 1 base; bases with no gene match: 3. The germline V gene has CDR1 MDHEN and CDR2 SYDVKM. The CDR3 protein is CASSLYQGANTEAFF. As DNA, the CDR3 is TGTGCCAGCAGTTTATACCAGGGGGCAAACACTGAAGCTTTCTTT.

This clonotype has a handful of counts. A much larger clone differs by one base, so this may be a read error. The chain combines TRBV6-1 with TRBJ2-1, with 7 bases lining up with TRBD1. V shed 7 bases, J shed 9 bases, and the junction held 12 bases outside the gene matches. The CDR3 has 14 residues. Germline values: CDR1 MNHNS, CDR2 SASEGT. This chain's CDR3 is CASKREQGWSEQFF. CDR3 DNA: TGTGCCAGCAAACGGGAACAGGGGTGGAGTGAGCAGTTCTTC.

V and J are TRBV10-3 and TRBJ1-6, with D tentatively TRBD1 (5 bases). V was clipped by 3 bases and J by 8 bases, with 14 bases between them. Looked up from germline, CDR1 is ENHRY and CDR2 is SYGVKD. The CDR3 runs 15 residues. The CDR3 loop is CAISDSGTSYSPLHF. The CDR3 DNA reads as TGTGCCATCAGTGACTCCGGGACCTCCTATTCACCCCTCCACTTT.

Comment on this clonotype: A clone one base away is much larger, so this may be a read error. The V call is TRBV5-1, the J call TRBJ1-4; D ambiguous. Germline V gene data show CDR1 as SGHRS and CDR2 as YFSETQ. This CDR3 is 15 amino acids long. The DNA for the CDR3 is TGCGCCAGCAGCTCGCTATCGAATGCTAATGAAAAACGGTTTTTT. Translating it yields CASSSLSNANEKRFF.

The V and J genes are TRBV7-2 and TRBJ1-1; 8 bases line up with TRBD1. V gave up 5 bases and J gave up 6 bases; unmatched junction bases: 11. Per germline, CDR1 SGHTA and CDR2 FQGNSA. The CDR3 consists of 15 residues. Written as DNA, the CDR3 is TGTGCCAGCAGCCAGGCGGACAGGGTTTTTGCTGAAGCTTTCTTT. The encoded protein is CASSQADRVFAEAFF.

This sequence joins TRBV30 and TRBJ1-2; D not certain. The CDR3 is 13 residues long. Germline V CDR1 and CDR2: GTSNPN, SVGIG (reference sequence). Trimming took off 4 bases at V and 5 bases at J, with 14 bases between the two ends. The CDR3: CAWTNGRGYGYTF. In DNA form, the CDR3 reads TGTGCCTGGACCAACGGACGTGGGTATGGCTACACCTTC. The full variable domain, its missing parts supplied by reference TRBV30 and TRBJ1-2, is SQTIHQWPATLVQPVGSPLSLECTVEGTSNPNLYWYRQAAGRGLQLLFYSVGIGQISSEVPQNLSASRPQDRQFILSSKKLLLSDSGFYLCAWTNGRGYGYTFGSGTRLTVV.